These T cell receptor beta chains were read from a single sample in a study of cytomegalovirus exposure and HLA in healthy donors. The method was immunoSEQ multiplex PCR; TCRdb's version includes in-frame clones alone and lacks a portion of them. The sample has some 170,000 clones, about 72% seen once; the top ten hold 3.7%. The sequenced sample consisted of PBMCs. These receptors came from a man under 40 in good health and CMV-seropositive. CDR3s include the opening cysteine and the closing phenylalanine or tryptophan. Only part of the rows carry a size: once, few, many, or a class if the clone is expanded.

TRBV6-1	TRBJ2-7	14	-	CASSEVDRSYEQYF
TRBV29-1	TRBJ1-1	10	-	CSVVSTEAFF
TRBV19	TRBJ1-1	15	-	CASSIWDQGFTEAFF
TRBV5-6	TRBJ1-6	17	-	CASSQYRDRGLDSPLHF
TRBV5-6	TRBJ2-2	14	-	CASSITANTGELFF
TRBV5-1	TRBJ1-5	15	-	CASSSTGDSNQPQHF
TRBV18	TRBJ1-5	14	few	CASSPNRDGQPQHF
TRBV5-1	TRBJ2-3	17	-	CASSLGATASSTDTQYF
TRBV6-1	TRBJ1-5	15	-	CASRDRGRVGQPQHF
TRBV30	TRBJ2-7	13	-	CASWTSSSGEQYF